These 4 T cell receptor beta chains were all obtained from the same sample, sequenced in a study of T-cell reconstitution after alpha-beta-depleted transplantation in children. Unique molecular identifiers were used to barcode this TCRbeta library. TCRdb called the PCR reads again in MiXCR, with one record for every CDR3 protein. The table shows about 460,000 distinct CDR3 sequences, with roughly an eighth occurring only once. The specimen comprised PBMCs from the stem cell graft donor, sampled from the stem cell graft. The source is a human donor who donated a stem cell graft to a child with combined immunodeficiency.

V and J are TRBV6-1 and TRBJ2-3, with D uncertain. CDR1 is MNHNS and CDR2 is SASEGT in the germline V gene. The V gene lost 2 bases and the J gene lost 0 bases, with 18 bases spanning the gap. The CDR3 spans 18 residues. CDR3 DNA: TGTGCCAGCAGTGAACCCAGAAGCGATCTATCTAGCACAGATACGCAGTATTTT. Protein: CASSEPRSDLSSTDTQYF.

This clonotype has just a few counts. V gene TRBV2 combines with J gene TRBJ1-5; the D gene is possibly TRBD1 (5 bases). V was pared by 7 bases and J by 9 bases, with 16 bases between. CDR1 and CDR2 (germline): SNHLY, FYNNEI. CDR3 size: 13 residues. CDR3 nucleotides: TGTGCCAGCACCATGACAGTCCCCGGGCCCCAGCATTTT. Encoded protein: CASTMTVPGPQHF. The variable domain in full, completed from reference TRBV2 and TRBJ1-5, reads EPEVTQTPSHQVTQMGQEVILRCVPISNHLYFYWYRQILGQKVEFLVSFYNNEISEKSEIFDDQFSVERPDGSNFTLKIRSTKLEDSAMYFCASTMTVPGPQHFGDGTRLSIL.

The V call is TRBV5-1, the J call TRBJ1-1; no firm D call. The germline V gene encodes CDR1 SGHRS and CDR2 YFSETQ. Trimming removed 0 bases from V and 10 bases from J, with 16 bases in between. There are 14 residues in the CDR3. As DNA, the CDR3 is TGCGCCAGCAGCTTGGATGTTCAGATGGTATCAGCTTTCTTT. This codes for CASSLDVQMVSAFF.

This clonotype was seen a few times. The J gene is TRBJ2-5, the V gene TRBV5-1; the D gene is possibly TRBD1 (6 bases). Trimming cost V 0 bases and J 5 bases, with 14 bases left between them. The CDR3 spans 15 residues. CDR1 and CDR2 (germline): SGHRS, YFSETQ. CDR3 loop: CASSLAVGAGETQYF. CDR3 sequence (DNA): TGCGCCAGCAGCTTGGCGGTGGGGGCCGGTGAGACCCAGTACTTC.